This T cell receptor beta chain derives from a study of CDR3 diversity in severe acne. The V and J ends lost 4 bases and 2 bases respectively, with 15 bases between them. The CDR3 has 15 amino acids. The V gene's germline CDR1 is SGHTA and CDR2 FQGNSA. This clonotype showed up just a few times. TCRdb analysed the PCR reads with MiXCR anew, one entry per CDR3 protein. The sample yields about 84,000 distinct CDR3 sequences, approximately 51% seen once. The origin of this receptor is a male donor in good health, without acne. The rearrangement joins TRBV7-2 to TRBJ2-7, with D uncertain. Sequences were obtained from blood. The CDR3 DNA sequence: TGTGCCAGCAGCTCAGAAGTTGGACCCACCTACGAGCAGTACTTC. Translated: CASSSEVGPTYEQYF. Looking up the rest from reference TRBV7-2 and TRBJ2-7 gives the full variable domain: GAGVSQSPSNKVTEKGKDVELRCDPISGHTALYWYRQSLGQGLEFLIYFQGNSAPDKSGLPSDRFSAERTGGSVSTLTIQRTQQEDSAVYLCASSSEVGPTYEQYFGPGTRLTVT.